Listed here are 5 T cell receptor beta chains from one sample, sequenced in a study of blood T cell repertoires in COVID-19. This table comes from immunoSEQ multiplex PCR, and its TCRdb copy is limited to in-frame clones, with some not included. The repertoire consists of about 140,000 clones, with roughly 84% occurring once and the leading ten covering 5% to 6%. The sample taken for sequencing was PBMCs or T cells enriched from blood (not recorded which). The receptor source for this set is a man aged 35 to 55 with acute COVID-19.

The V call is TRBV6-5, the J call TRBJ2-7; D perhaps matches TRBD1 (5 bases). Per germline, CDR1 MNHEY and CDR2 SVGAGI. CDR3 length equals 14 residues. Trimming took off 6 bases at V and 2 bases at J, with 14 bases between the two ends. CDR3 bases: TGTGCCAGCAGCCTGGACAAGCCTACCTACGAGCAGTACTTC. It is translated as CASSLDKPTYEQYF.

The rearrangement joins TRBV6-2 or TRBV6-3 to TRBJ1-2, with a tentative D call TRBD1 (5 bases). The CDR3 sequence is 15 residues long. The V gene's germline CDR1 is MNHEY and CDR2 SVGEGT. V gave up 2 bases and J gave up 8 bases, with 18 bases separating them. The CDR3 bases are TGTGCCAGCAGTTACCGGGGGACCGGTCTCTACGGCTACACCTTC. Translation gives CASSYRGTGLYGYTF.

The J gene is TRBJ2-5, the V gene TRBV7-9; 7 bases fit TRBD2. The germline CDR1 and CDR2 sequences are SEHNR and FQNEAQ (reference sequence). There are 13 residues in the CDR3. The trim removed 7 bases at V and 5 bases at J, leaving 7 bases unmatched. CDR3 sequence (DNA): TGTGCCAGCATCGCTAGCGGTGTGGAGACCCAGTACTTC. It translates to CASIASGVETQYF. The full variable domain, rest sourced from reference TRBV7-9 and TRBJ2-5, is DTGVSQNPRHKITKRGQNVTFRCDPISEHNRLYWYRQTLGQGPEFLTYFQNEAQLEKSRLLSDRFSAERPKGSFSTLEIQRTEQGDSAMYLCASIASGVETQYFGPGTRLLVL.

This clone was found once. The V gene is TRBV14, the J gene TRBJ2-5; 7 bases line up with TRBD1. The CDR3 consists of 14 residues. Germline V lookup: CDR1 SGHDN, CDR2 FVKESK. The J segment lost 5 bases and the V segment lost 5 bases, leaving 8 bases of the junction unmatched. The CDR3 loop reads CASSLRGRGETQYF. The CDR3 DNA reads TGTGCCAGCAGCTTAAGGGGGCGCGGGGAGACCCAGTACTTC.

The J gene is TRBJ2-3, the V gene TRBV13, with 8 bases identical to TRBD1. J gave up 5 bases and V 3 bases, and 4 bases lay outside the gene matches. Per germline, CDR1 PRHDT and CDR2 FYEKMQ (reference sequence). The CDR3 covers 14 residues. The CDR3 loop is CASSFNTGGDTQYF. The CDR3 DNA reads as TGTGCCAGCAGCTTCAATACAGGGGGAGATACGCAGTATTTT.